This T cell receptor beta chain was recorded in a study of response to subunit inactivated influenza vaccine. On this clonotype itself: Its antigen is still unknown.

General study findings and limits: There was a suggestion from the authors that each seasonal influenza vaccination recruits few new T cells.

Per germline, CDR1 SSHAT and CDR2 FNYEAQ (reference sequence). CDR3 size: 17 residues. The V and J ends lost 4 bases and 2 bases, in that order; junction bases with no gene match: 8. TCRdb itself ran the RT-PCR reads through MiXCR, one entry per CDR3 protein. The sample lists about 240,000 distinct CDR3 sequences, 9% to 15% occurring once. Material: non-naive T cells sorted from PBMCs, obtained 14 to 15 days before vaccination. The TCR comes from a man in his forties or fifties who received an inactivated influenza vaccine. The chain employs TRBV7-7 and TRBJ2-7; 13 bases align to TRBD2. Here the CDR3 DNA reads TGTGCCAGCAGCTCTAGGACTAGCGGGAGAATAGCCTACGAGCAGTACTTC. This encodes CASSSRTSGRIAYEQYF.